This T cell receptor beta chain was captured in a study of blood T cells in healthy people across ages. With a J-beta primer mix and a sample-barcoded 5' primer, a second PCR ran 7 to 11 cycles. From the 5' RACE reads, TCRdb called clonotypes with MiXCR, one entry per CDR3 protein. Of about 1.4 million distinct CDR3 sequences in the sample, almost 60% were seen once. Extraction of total RNA produced a minimum of 5 micrograms from each sample. Germline CDR1 reads SQVTM; CDR2 reads ANQGSEA. This CDR3 region has 14 residues. Trimming cost V 2 bases and J 0 bases, with 8 bases left between them. The sequence was obtained from a man aged 18 to 29 in good health. The chain has TRBV29-1 and TRBJ2-4; D might be TRBD1 or TRBD2, each matching 5 bases. Sequencing was done on a sample of blood. The CDR3 spells CSVESGQAKNIQYF. The DNA of the CDR3 is TGCAGCGTTGAATCGGGGCAAGCCAAAAACATTCAGTACTTC.